The rows below give T cell receptor beta chains drawn from one sample of a study of blood T cells in healthy people across ages. From the 5' RACE reads, TCRdb called clonotypes with MiXCR, one entry per CDR3 protein. The data contain 600,000 or so distinct CDR3 sequences, 25% to 35% of them singletons. The sample was blood. Receptor source: a woman older than 75 in good health. CDR3s include the opening cysteine and the closing phenylalanine or tryptophan.

j_gene | v_gene | CDR3aa
TRBJ2-1 | TRBV20-1 | CSARTRGGGARNEQFF
TRBJ2-5 | TRBV29-1 | CSVEKITTGGAFNEQYF
NA | TRBV10-3 | CAISGLAGGTQETQYF
TRBJ2-3 | TRBV19 | CASSISASGERDTQYF
TRBJ1-6 | TRBV12-3/TRBV12-4 | CASSPDRGLSYNSPLHF
TRBJ1-6 | TRBV6-1 | CASSATWDNSPLHF
TRBJ2-4 | TRBV5-6 | CASSLDRGGGYNERYF
TRBJ1-4 | TRBV7-2 | CASSLAGGSTTNEKLFF
TRBJ1-2 | TRBV24-1 | CATSDLLGIRGTSYGYTF
TRBJ1-2 | TRBV12-3/TRBV12-4 | CASRPQGGGGYTF
TRBJ2-7 | TRBV20-1 | CSAPDRRAYEQYF
TRBJ2-5 | TRBV12-5 | CASQGAGDEQYF
TRBJ1-4 | TRBV20-1 | CSAREWGAGEKLFF
TRBJ2-7 | TRBV12-5 | CASGLSGIRGEQYF
TRBJ2-3 | TRBV5-5 | CASSPGTITDTQYF
TRBJ2-3 | TRBV20-1 | CSGMGQGRITDTQYF
TRBJ1-6 | TRBV7-6 | CASSLSNSPLHF
TRBJ2-5 | TRBV6-2/TRBV6-3 | CASSPLFEQYF
TRBJ1-1 | TRBV5-1 | CASRSQPGGGTEAFF
TRBJ2-3 | TRBV20-1 | CSARSLVSTDTQYF
TRBJ2-1 | TRBV5-1 | CASRSGPSSSYNEQFF
TRBJ1-4 | TRBV20-1 | CSASRDGGNEKLFF
TRBJ2-2 | TRBV28 | CASSPKGLAKTGELFF
TRBJ2-7 | TRBV5-4 | CASSVRGPYEQYF
TRBJ2-5 | TRBV6-1 | CASSALAGALQETQYF
TRBJ1-1 | TRBV14 | CVSSQLGQGGTEAFF
TRBJ2-2 | TRBV6-1 | CASRPIDTGELFF
TRBJ2-7 | TRBV12-3/TRBV12-4 | CASRGDSYEQYF
TRBJ2-1 | TRBV7-3 | CASSFPPEDEQFF
TRBJ2-3 | TRBV20-1 | CSARTGTTSTDTQYF
NA | TRBV7-2 | CASSGGTGGWETQYF
TRBJ2-5 | TRBV2 | CASSGRSGQETQYF
TRBJ1-6 | TRBV3-1 | CASSPFTGQGAAPLHF
TRBJ1-5 | TRBV30 | CAWSVGGPSNQPQHF
TRBJ1-4 | TRBV2 | CASSELEKLFF
TRBJ1-2 | TRBV27 | CASSNGGGGGYTF
TRBJ2-5 | TRBV20-1 | CSASPTSGSGAQYF
TRBJ1-1 | TRBV6-6 | CASSPNGGTYEAFF
TRBJ2-5 | TRBV5-1 | CASSSGMGETQYF
TRBJ2-3 | TRBV12-5 | CASGLVRLAASVTDTQYF
TRBJ1-5 | TRBV28 | CASRETGASGPQHF
TRBJ1-4 | TRBV30 | CAWKMGRGAEKLFF
TRBJ2-1 | TRBV4-2 | CASSRLAGEVNEQFF
TRBJ2-3 | TRBV20-1 | CSLSRFSTDTQYF
TRBJ2-5 | TRBV6-2/TRBV6-3 | CASSSRDRVLQTQYF
TRBJ2-7 | TRBV6-5 | CASSYSRGSREQYF
TRBJ1-4 | TRBV20-1 | CSAGDVNLATNEKLFF
TRBJ1-2 | TRBV9 | CASSEDNLGYGYTF
TRBJ2-5 | TRBV11-2 | CASSPVGRETQYF
TRBJ2-5 | TRBV6-5 | CASSYLDSQETQYF
TRBJ2-3 | TRBV6-6 | CASSYSNVGQRGDTQYF
TRBJ1-1 | TRBV6-2/TRBV6-3 | CASRLQGMNTEAFF
TRBJ2-3 | TRBV6-1 | CACRTSGFGVQYF